This T cell receptor beta chain stems from a study of T cell responses to AZD1222 COVID-19 vaccine. Produced via immunoSEQ multiplex PCR; TCRdb's table is partial and in-frame only. The sample has 100,000 to 140,000 clones; about 85% are singletons. Points from the study as a whole: No day 14 peak samples; only post-peak repertoires were characterized. White British people made up most donors, females outnumbered males, and clonal diversity was possibly underestimated. The study found vaccine-associated CD4 TCRs spanning spike, dominant at 160-218 and 743-854.

About this clone itself: Its specificity is unknown.

This receptor was identified in an adult who received the AZD1222 COVID-19 vaccine. Here the sequenced sample was peripheral blood, taken 28 days after the second AZD1222 dose.

The CDR3 DNA reads TGTGCCAGCAGTCCTCAGACTAGCGGGGGGGTTCTTTCCTACGAGCAGTACTTC. Its translation is CASSPQTSGGVLSYEQYF. The chain employs TRBV6-6 and TRBJ2-7; TRBD2 matches 14 bases. Per germline, CDR1 MNHNY and CDR2 SVGAGI (reference sequence). The ends lost 5 bases at V and 1 base at J; junction bases unmatched: 10. This CDR3 is 18 amino acids long.